This TCR beta chain was recovered during a study of cytomegalovirus exposure and HLA in healthy donors. On the study more broadly: A previous analysis identified 117 million unique TCR beta sequences derived from around 200 million T cells.

Study observations and caveats: Upon later analysis, HLA-associated TCR beta chains proved more clonally expanded than other, equally common chains. Some public TCRs appeared in many individuals, while most sequences were rare. Sequencing depth roughly uniform across donors was assumed in presence/absence analyses.

This clone appeared once. The antigen is undetermined. PCR involved 60 Vbeta and 13 Jbeta primers. Assay: immunoSEQ multiplex PCR; the TCRdb copy retains only in-frame clones and omits some. The sample carries about 130,000 clones, 64% recorded once. V was shortened by 3 bases and J by 7 bases, with 24 bases between the two germline ends. CDR1 and CDR2 from the germline V gene are ENHRY and SYGVKD. CDR3 size: 17 residues. Sequenced sample: PBMCs. The chain couples TRBV10-3 to TRBJ2-5, with D possibly being TRBD1 (5 bases). This clonotype was obtained from a woman aged 40 to 49 in good health and CMV-seronegative. The CDR3 bases are TGTGCCATCAGTGACCCGAAAATCTCGGCGCCTCAGGGGACCCAGTACTTC. It is translated as CAISDPKISAPQGTQYF.